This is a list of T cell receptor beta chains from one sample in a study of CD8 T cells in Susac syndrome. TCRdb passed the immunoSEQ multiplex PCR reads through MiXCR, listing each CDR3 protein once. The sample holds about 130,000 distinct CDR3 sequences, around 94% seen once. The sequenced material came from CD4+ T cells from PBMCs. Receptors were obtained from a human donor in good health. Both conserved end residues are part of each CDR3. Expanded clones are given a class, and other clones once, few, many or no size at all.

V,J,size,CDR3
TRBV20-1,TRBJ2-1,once,CSASFGREEQFF
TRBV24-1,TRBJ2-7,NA,CATSGPTGAVKYF
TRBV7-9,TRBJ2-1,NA,CASSLGSGLHFFREQFF
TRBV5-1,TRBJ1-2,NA,CASRADYGYTF
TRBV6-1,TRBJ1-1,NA,CASSRRGLRARGNTEAFF
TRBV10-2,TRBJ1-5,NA,CASSDRISNQPQHF
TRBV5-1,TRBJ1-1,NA,CASRKSENTEAFF
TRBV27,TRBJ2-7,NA,CASSLFQGVEQYF
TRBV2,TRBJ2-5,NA,CASKEDRPQETQYF
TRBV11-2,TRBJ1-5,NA,CASSLEGPAASLGTQHF
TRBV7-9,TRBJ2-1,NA,CASSLRRGTRSYNEQFF
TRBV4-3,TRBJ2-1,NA,CASSPTSPLVDEQFF
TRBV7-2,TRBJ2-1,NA,CAHKIAHSYNEQFF
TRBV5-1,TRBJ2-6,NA,CASSPPQLSGANVLTF
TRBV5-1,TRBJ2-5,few,CASSLMGHQETQYF
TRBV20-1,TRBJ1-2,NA,CSAVGRDNYGYTF
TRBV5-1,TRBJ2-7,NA,CASSLGLAGENEQYF
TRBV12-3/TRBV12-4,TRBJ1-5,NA,CASALHGRGFWQPQHF
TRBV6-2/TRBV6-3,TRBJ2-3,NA,CASSYLLGSFSTDTQYF
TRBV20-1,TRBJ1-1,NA,CSASQGRDTEAFF
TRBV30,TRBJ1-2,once,CAWSTGNYGYTF
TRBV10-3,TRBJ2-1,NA,CAISEGVHSYNEQFF
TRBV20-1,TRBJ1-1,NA,CSARDRTSSYTEAFF
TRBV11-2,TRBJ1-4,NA,CASSLRQGRGEKLFF
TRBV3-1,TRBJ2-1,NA,CASSRGLAGGVNEQFF
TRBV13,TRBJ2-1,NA,CASSPRRGSSSYNEQFF
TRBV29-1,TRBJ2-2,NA,CSVRTVGTGELFF
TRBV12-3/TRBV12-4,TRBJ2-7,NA,CASSLNPGIHEQYF
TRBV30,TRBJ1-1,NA,CAYPGPDGEAFF
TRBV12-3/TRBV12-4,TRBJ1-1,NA,CASSYSWDREGTEAFF
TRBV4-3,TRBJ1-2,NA,CASSQEQGGTHYGYTF
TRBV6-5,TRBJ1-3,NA,CASKRTDGNTIYF
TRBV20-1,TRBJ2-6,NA,CSARDRPSGANVLTF
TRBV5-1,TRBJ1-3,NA,CASSLDSTSNTIYF
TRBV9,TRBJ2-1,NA,CASSVVRAGGYNEQFF
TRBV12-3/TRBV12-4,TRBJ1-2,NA,CASYPGTTTGYTF
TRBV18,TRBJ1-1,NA,CASSRDRIRNTEAFF
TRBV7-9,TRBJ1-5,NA,CASSRDRDNSNQPQHF
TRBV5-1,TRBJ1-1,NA,CASSFFGHKNTEAFF
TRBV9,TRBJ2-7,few,CASSVAGTDSYEQYF
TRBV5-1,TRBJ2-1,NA,CASSLDAQGPYNEQFF
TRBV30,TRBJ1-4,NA,CAWSVRASEKLFF
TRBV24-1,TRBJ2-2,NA,CATSDWVRGGGELFF
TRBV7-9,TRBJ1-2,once,CASSPKGPANYGYTF
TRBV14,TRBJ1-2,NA,CASSPGTYGYTF
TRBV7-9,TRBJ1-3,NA,CASRWGTTGNTIYF
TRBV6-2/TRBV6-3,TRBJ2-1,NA,CASSPSPGQGAIYNEQFF
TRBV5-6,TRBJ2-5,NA,CASSREGALQETQYF
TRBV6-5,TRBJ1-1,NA,CASSYSPGGKSTEAFF
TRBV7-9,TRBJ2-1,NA,CASSSGLAGIYEQFF
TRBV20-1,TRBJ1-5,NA,CSAPDSNQPQHF
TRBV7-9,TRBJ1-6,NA,CASSPQPDLGNSPLHF
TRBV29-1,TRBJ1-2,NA,CSVVLGGAAYGYTF
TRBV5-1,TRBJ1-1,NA,CASSEPGQGGYTEAFF
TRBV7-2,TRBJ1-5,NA,CASSLKVGNQPQHF
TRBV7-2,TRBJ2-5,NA,CASTPGGSGRAIVAQYF
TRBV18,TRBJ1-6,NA,CASSERNSPLHF
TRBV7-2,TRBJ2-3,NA,CASTEGYSTDTQYF
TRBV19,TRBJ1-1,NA,CASKTVMNTEAFF
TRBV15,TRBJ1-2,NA,CATSLRGQGMGYTF